The T cell receptor beta chain under discussion was sequenced for a study of T cells in Graves' hyperthyroidism and ophthalmopathy. Background on the study: Any treatment followed the collection of peripheral blood at initial diagnosis. General study points: Among thyroid clonotypes expanded above 0.001, most also appeared in blood.

Ophthalmopathy in the patients scored at least 3 on Clinical Activity Score and at least 4 on NOSPECS grade, lasting under 3 months. The source of the PBMCs was 10 ml of fresh peripheral blood. This clonotype has a count of ten or more. Its matching antigen is unknown. There were TCR beta CDR3 regions amplified from RNA transcripts. In the first-round RT-PCR of the TCR CDR3, the HTBI primer set was used. MiXCR was run by TCRdb on the multiplex PCR reads, yielding one entry per CDR3 protein. The sample lists 490,000 or so distinct CDR3 sequences, around 16% occurring once. The V gene's germline CDR1 is SGHNT and CDR2 YENEEA. The CDR3 consists of 16 residues. Trimming cost V 1 base and J 8 bases; bases outside gene matches: 10.

The V gene is TRBV11-3, the J gene TRBJ2-1; the match to TRBD2 covers 8 bases. The sequenced material came from blood. The receptor was derived from a woman in her thirties with Graves' ophthalmopathy. CDR3 sequence: CASSLGTGGFEDEQFF. The CDR3 bases are TGTGCCAGCAGCTTAGGGACGGGAGGGTTCGAGGATGAGCAGTTCTTC.